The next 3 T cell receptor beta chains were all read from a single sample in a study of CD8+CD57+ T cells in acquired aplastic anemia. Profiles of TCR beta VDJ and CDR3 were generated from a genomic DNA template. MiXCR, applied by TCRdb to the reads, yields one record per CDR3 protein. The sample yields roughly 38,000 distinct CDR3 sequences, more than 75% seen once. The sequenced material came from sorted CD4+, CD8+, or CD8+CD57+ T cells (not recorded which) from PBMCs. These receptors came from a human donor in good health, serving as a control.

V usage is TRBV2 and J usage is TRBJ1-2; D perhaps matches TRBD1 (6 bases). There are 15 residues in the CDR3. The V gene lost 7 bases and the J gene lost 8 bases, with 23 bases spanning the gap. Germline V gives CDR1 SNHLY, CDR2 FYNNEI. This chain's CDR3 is CASTSLDRPLRGYTF. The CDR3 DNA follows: TGTGCCAGCACTTCCCTCGACAGGCCTCTTCGGGGCTACACCTTC.

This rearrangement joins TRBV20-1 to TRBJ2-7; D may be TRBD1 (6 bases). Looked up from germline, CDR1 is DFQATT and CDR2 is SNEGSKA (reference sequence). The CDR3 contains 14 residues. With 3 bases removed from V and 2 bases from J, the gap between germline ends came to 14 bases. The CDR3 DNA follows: TGCAGTGCTAGGGCACAGGGTATGGCCTACGAGCAGTACTTC. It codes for CSARAQGMAYEQYF.

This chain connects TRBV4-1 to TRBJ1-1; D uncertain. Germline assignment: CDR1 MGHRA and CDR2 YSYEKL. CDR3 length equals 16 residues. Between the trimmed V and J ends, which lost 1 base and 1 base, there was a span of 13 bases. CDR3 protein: CASSQGAVGTNTEAFF. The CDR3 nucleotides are TGCGCCAGCAGCCAAGGGGCAGTGGGAACGAACACTGAAGCTTTCTTT.